This TCR beta chain was captured in a study of follicular helper T cells after annual influenza vaccination. Study-wide results and caveats: ICOS+CD38+ cTfh clonality tracked population frequency, and its change tracked circulating plasmablast change.

Germline-derived CDR1 and CDR2 are MNHNS and SASEGT. This CDR3 region has 16 residues. V dropped 0 bases and J dropped 9; count of bases not matched to a gene: 3. Time point specified: 2015-2016 season, 7 days after influenza vaccination. Sorted blood CD4 subsets were sequenced before and after adults received seasonal inactivated influenza vaccine. Donors were community-dwelling with no influenza vaccine in the prior 6 months. Profiled with immunoSEQ multiplex PCR; TCRdb holds only in-frame clones, not every one. The table has about 4,800 clones, approximately 83% seen once. This clone was found a few times. Its antigen remains unidentified.

The rearrangement joins TRBV6-1 to TRBJ1-6; TRBD1 agrees at 12 bases. The source material was CXCR5+ CD38- circulating T follicular helper cells from blood, sampled 7 days after influenza vaccination. Subset of the sample: circulating Tfh, non-naive CD4+CXCR5+PD-1+ (ICOS+CD38+ or ICOS-CD38-). The sequence derives from an adult who received the influenza vaccine. In DNA, the CDR3 is TGTGCCAGCAGTGAAGCTGGGACAGGGGGCTTTTCACCCCTCCACTTT. It specifies CASSEAGTGGFSPLHF.